The 21 T cell receptor beta chains in this list originate from one sample, sequenced in a study of CD8 T cells in ankylosing spondylitis. TCRdb recomputed calls from the 5' RACE reads with MiXCR, one row per CDR3 protein. The table has about 540,000 distinct CDR3 sequences, 12% seen once. Study results and caveats: Seemingly distinctive of ankylosing spondylitis blood was a TCR beta motif formed by eight highly homologous variants.

These receptors' targets are unknown. Sequences were obtained from blood, either unsorted or a sorted T cell fraction (not recorded which). The source is a male donor with ankylosing spondylitis.

This clonotype was seen a handful of times. The chain employs TRBV5-8 and TRBJ1-4; no definite D call. Trimming left V 4 bases short and J 2 bases short, with 15 bases between. This CDR3 has 16 residues. Germline CDR1 is SGHTS and CDR2 is YDEGEE. The CDR3 reads CASSPTSYSTNEKLFF. The CDR3 bases are TGTGCCAGCAGCCCGACTTCGTACAGCACTAATGAAAAACTGTTTTTT. Full variable domain (missing parts from reference TRBV5-8 and TRBJ1-4): EAGVTQSPTHLIKTRGQQATLRCSPISGHTSVYWYQQALGLGLQFLLWYDEGEERNRGNFPPRFSGRQFPNYSSELNVNALELEDSALYLCASSPTSYSTNEKLFFGSGTQLSVL.

This clonotype was seen a handful of times. The rearrangement uses TRBV29-1 and TRBJ1-1; D gene unclear. CDR3 length: 14 residues. The V and J ends lost 0 bases and 1 base respectively, with 9 bases between them. Germline V lookup: CDR1 SQVTM, CDR2 ANQGSEA. Here the CDR3 DNA reads TGCAGCGTTGAAGATCCCGAGTGGAACACTGAAGCTTTCTTT. Translated: CSVEDPEWNTEAFF. Filled out from reference TRBV29-1 and TRBJ1-1, the complete variable domain reads SAVISQKPSRDICQRGTSLTIQCQVDSQVTMMFWYRQQPGQSLTLIATANQGSEATYESGFVIDKFPISRPNLTFSTLTVSNMSPEDSSIYLCSVEDPEWNTEAFFGQGTRLTVV.

The chain carries TRBV19 and TRBJ1-1; D call uncertain. The V gene's germline CDR1 is LNHDA and CDR2 SQIVND (reference sequence). The CDR3 is 15 residues long. The germline V and J ends were trimmed by 0 bases and 1 base, with 9 bases remaining between them. The CDR3: CASSIESISNTEAFF. The CDR3 coding sequence is TGTGCCAGTAGTATAGAATCGATTTCGAACACTGAAGCTTTCTTT. Drawing the rest from reference TRBV19 and TRBJ1-1, the complete variable domain is DGGITQSPKYLFRKEGQNVTLSCEQNLNHDAMYWYRQDPGQGLRLIYYSQIVNDFQKGDIAEGYSVSREKKESFPLTVTSAQKNPTAFYLCASSIESISNTEAFFGQGTRLTVV.

This clonotype has just a few counts. The V and J genes are TRBV20-1 and TRBJ2-1; the D gene is possibly TRBD2 (5 bases). Per germline, CDR1 DFQATT and CDR2 SNEGSKA (reference sequence). The ends were cut back, 3 bases at V and 5 bases at J, with 5 bases in the middle. This CDR3 is built from 11 residues. Here the CDR3 reads CSARTNNEQFF. The CDR3 nucleotides are TGCAGTGCTAGGACTAACAATGAGCAGTTCTTC.

V is TRBV7-9 and J is TRBJ1-1; TRBD1 matches 7 bases. CDR1 is SEHNR, CDR2 FQNEAQ, per germline (reference sequence). Trimming at V came to 5 bases and at J to 3 bases, leaving 9 bases not matched to a gene. The CDR3 runs to 15 residues. CDR3 protein: CASSPTGLADTEAFF. CDR3 DNA sequence: TGTGCCAGCAGCCCGACAGGGTTGGCGGACACTGAAGCTTTCTTT. Complete variable domain (other parts from reference TRBV7-9 and TRBJ1-1): DTGVSQNPRHKITKRGQNVTFRCDPISEHNRLYWYRQTLGQGPEFLTYFQNEAQLEKSRLLSDRFSAERPKGSFSTLEIQRTEQGDSAMYLCASSPTGLADTEAFFGQGTRLTVV.

The V call is TRBV5-5, the J call TRBJ1-2; 7 bases match TRBD1. This CDR3 contains 14 residues. Germline V lookup: CDR1 SGHKS, CDR2 YYEKEE (reference sequence). Trimming removed 4 bases from V and 5 bases from J; junction bases left unmatched: 8. This CDR3 is CASSPGQVSYGYTF. The CDR3 DNA is TGTGCCAGCAGCCCTGGACAGGTATCTTATGGCTACACCTTC.

The gene calls are TRBV27 and TRBJ2-3; D is possibly TRBD2 (7 bases). The CDR3 is 16 residues long. Trimming took 4 bases from V and 3 from J, leaving 17 bases between them. In germline, CDR1 is MNHEY, CDR2 SMNVEV (reference sequence). The CDR3 nucleotides are TGTGCCAGCAGTTCCCGAGGGGGGGGGGCGACAGATACGCAGTATTTT. Translation gives CASSSRGGGATDTQYF.

This chain connects TRBV5-1 to TRBJ2-7; D tentatively reads TRBD1 or TRBD2 (5 bases each). Trimming shortened V by 4 bases and J by 2 bases, and 19 bases separated the two germline ends. The CDR3 totals 16 residues. CDR1 is SGHRS and CDR2 is YFSETQ in the germline V gene. CDR3 protein: CASSPARRDVPYEQYF. CDR3 nucleotides: TGCGCCAGCAGCCCTGCACGTAGGGACGTACCCTACGAGCAGTACTTC. Combining the CDR3 with reference TRBV5-1 and TRBJ2-7 gives the whole variable domain KAGVTQTPRYLIKTRGQQVTLSCSPISGHRSVSWYQQTPGQGLQFLFEYFSETQRNKGNFPGRFSGRQFSNSRSEMNVSTLELGDSALYLCASSPARRDVPYEQYFGPGTRLTVT.

This clonotype was found once. This chain uses TRBV5-6 with TRBJ2-7, with a weak D call TRBD1 (5 bases). CDR1 and CDR2 (germline): SGHDT, YYEEEE. The CDR3 totals 14 residues. Between the trimmed V and J ends, which lost 5 bases and 2 bases, there was a span of 14 bases. CDR3 region: CASRPIDSTYEQYF. The CDR3 DNA reads as TGTGCCAGCAGACCGATTGACAGTACCTACGAGCAGTACTTC.

This clonotype has a handful of counts. The chain couples TRBV27 to TRBJ2-7, with D maybe TRBD1 (7 bases). Germline CDR1 is MNHEY and CDR2 is SMNVEV (reference sequence). Trimming left V 6 bases short and J 2 bases short, with 14 bases between. CDR3 length: 14 amino acids. CDR3 region: CASSRQGGAYEQYF. The CDR3 coding sequence is TGTGCCAGCAGCCGCCAGGGGGGAGCCTACGAGCAGTACTTC.

This clonotype has a count of ten or more. The V gene is TRBV9, the J gene TRBJ1-2; D remains ambiguous. The CDR3 loop spans 16 amino acids. Trimming removed 1 base from V and 8 bases from J, with 21 bases in between. Germline V gives CDR1 SGDLS, CDR2 YYNGEE. CDR3 region: CASSVFGAYQNAGYTF. The DNA of the CDR3 is TGTGCCAGCAGCGTATTCGGTGCGTACCAAAACGCGGGCTACACCTTC.

The chain employs TRBV19 and TRBJ2-1; 9 bases agree with TRBD1. J lost 4 bases, V lost 3 bases, and 4 bases had no gene match. The CDR3 consists of 15 residues. Germline V lookup: CDR1 LNHDA, CDR2 SQIVND (reference sequence). The CDR3 reads CASSIPGTGYNEQFF. The CDR3, as DNA: TGTGCCAGTAGTATTCCCGGGACAGGGTACAATGAGCAGTTCTTC.

This clonotype came up once. The chain uses TRBV18 and TRBJ1-1; 8 bases map to TRBD1. J was trimmed by 1 base and V by 3 bases; bases with no gene match: 1. The CDR3 sequence is 14 residues long. Germline V gene sequence: CDR1 KGHSH, CDR2 LQKENI. Here the CDR3 reads CASSPTGENTEAFF. The DNA for the CDR3 is TGTGCCAGCTCACCGACAGGGGAGAACACTGAAGCTTTCTTT.

The chain joins TRBV5-1 to TRBJ1-1; TRBD1 aligns across 8 bases. This CDR3 is built from 16 residues. V shed 4 bases, J shed 4 bases, and the junction held 12 bases outside the gene matches. CDR1 SGHRS and CDR2 YFSETQ come from the germline V gene. CDR3 nucleotide sequence: TGCGCCAGCAGCATTTCAGGGGGCTCTGGGGGCACTGAAGCTTTCTTT. This gives the protein CASSISGGSGGTEAFF.

The chain carries TRBV19 and TRBJ2-3; tentative D call: TRBD1 (6 bases). CDR1 is LNHDA, CDR2 SQIVND, per germline (reference sequence). This CDR3 has 16 residues. Trimming stripped 6 bases from V and 3 bases from J, with 19 bases between. The CDR3 spells CASRYRPGAGTDTQYF. CDR3 sequence (DNA): TGTGCCAGTAGATACCGCCCAGGGGCCGGGACAGATACGCAGTATTTT.

This clonotype appeared many times. This rearrangement joins TRBV5-1 to TRBJ1-1, with a possible D match to TRBD1 (5 bases). The CDR3 runs to 13 residues. Germline-derived CDR1 and CDR2 are SGHRS and YFSETQ. The germline V and J ends were trimmed by 2 bases and 3 bases, with 8 bases remaining between them. The CDR3 region is CASSFPQDTEAFF. The CDR3 coding sequence is TGCGCCAGCAGCTTCCCACAGGACACTGAAGCTTTCTTT.

This clonotype was counted ten times or more. The genes are TRBV29-1 and TRBJ2-1; the match to TRBD2 covers 8 bases. Germline-derived CDR1 and CDR2 are SQVTM and ANQGSEA. The V segment lost 4 bases and the J segment 6 bases; nucleotides outside the gene matches: 8. CDR3 length: 14 residues. The CDR3 region is CSVASGSDSNEQFF. CDR3 nucleotide sequence: TGCAGCGTTGCAAGCGGGAGTGACTCCAATGAGCAGTTCTTC.

The chain couples TRBV20-1 to TRBJ2-1; TRBD2 matches 8 bases. This CDR3 region has 16 residues. The germline V gene has CDR1 DFQATT and CDR2 SNEGSKA (reference sequence). The ends lost 6 bases at V and 7 bases at J; junction bases unmatched: 17. The chain's CDR3 is CSAYSPGAGVENEQFF. The CDR3, as DNA: TGCAGTGCGTACTCTCCGGGAGCGGGAGTCGAGAATGAGCAGTTCTTC.

This clonotype was detected only a few times. This chain joins TRBV20-1 and TRBJ2-5, with 9 bases matching TRBD1. Germline CDR1 and CDR2: DFQATT and SNEGSKA (reference sequence). With 6 bases clipped from V and 4 bases from J, the junction kept 15 bases outside the gene matches. This CDR3 region has 16 residues. The CDR3 here is CSARGQGWTGLETQYF. The CDR3 coding sequence is TGCAGTGCCCGCGGACAGGGGTGGACGGGCCTAGAGACCCAGTACTTC.

This clonotype was recorded many times. The CDR3 coding sequence is TGTGCCAGCAGTGGGCTGAACCAAGAGACCCAGTACTTC. Translating gives CASSGLNQETQYF. This rearrangement joins TRBV2 to TRBJ2-5; D is ambiguous. Germline-derived CDR1 and CDR2 are SNHLY and FYNNEI. V was trimmed by 4 bases and J by 0 bases, leaving 6 bases between them. The CDR3 consists of 13 residues.

The chain recombines TRBV7-9 with TRBJ1-3; D remains unclear. Germline CDR1 and CDR2: SEHNR and FQNEAQ (reference sequence). CDR3 size: 16 residues. V was trimmed by 2 bases and J by 0 bases, leaving 11 bases between them. The CDR3 here is CASSLFQVNSGNTIYF. DNA of the CDR3: TGTGCCAGCAGCTTATTCCAGGTTAACTCTGGAAACACCATATATTTT.